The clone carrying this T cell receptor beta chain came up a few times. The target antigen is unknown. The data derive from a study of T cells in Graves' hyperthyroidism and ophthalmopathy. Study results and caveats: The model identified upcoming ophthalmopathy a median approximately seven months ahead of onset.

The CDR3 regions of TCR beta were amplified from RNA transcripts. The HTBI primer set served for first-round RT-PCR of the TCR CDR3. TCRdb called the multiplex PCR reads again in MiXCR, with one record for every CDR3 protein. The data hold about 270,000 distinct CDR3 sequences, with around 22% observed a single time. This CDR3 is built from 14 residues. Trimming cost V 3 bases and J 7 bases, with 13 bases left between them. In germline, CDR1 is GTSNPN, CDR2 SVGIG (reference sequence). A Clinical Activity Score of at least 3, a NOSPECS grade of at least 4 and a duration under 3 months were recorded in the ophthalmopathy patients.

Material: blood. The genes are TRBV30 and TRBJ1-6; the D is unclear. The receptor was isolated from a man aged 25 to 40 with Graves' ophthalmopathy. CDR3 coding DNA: TGTGCCTGGAGGTGGGGAAGAGGAAATTCACCCCTCCACTTT. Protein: CAWRWGRGNSPLHF.